This T cell receptor beta chain was documented in a study of T-cell reconstitution after alpha-beta-depleted transplantation in children. General observations from the study: Expanded graft clones numbering several hundred reportedly gave rise to alpha-beta T cells about two months after transplant. From newly produced T cells came most of the T-cell counts and diversity one year after transplant. Surviving recipient T cells and thymic progenitors accounted for the high day-60 TCRbeta diversity observed in some patients.

Germline assignment: CDR1 SQVTM and CDR2 ANQGSEA. Between the trimmed V and J ends, which lost 0 bases and 5 bases, there was a span of 20 bases. This CDR3 has 17 residues. This clonotype was recorded many times. Its target is not known. Researchers prepared the TCRbeta library using unique molecular identifiers, the study reports. MiXCR was run by TCRdb on the PCR reads, yielding one entry per CDR3 protein. The sample has about 240,000 distinct CDR3 sequences; under 30% are singletons. The TCR was taken from a girl aged 2-10 years with Fanconi anemia, due to receive a stem cell transplant. The rearrangement links TRBV29-1 to TRBJ2-1, with D perhaps TRBD1 or TRBD2 (5 bases each). The sequences come from PBMCs, collected before TCRalphabeta/CD19-depleted stem cell transplant. The CDR3 DNA sequence: TGCAGCGTTGAAGATCTAAGTTGGGGGACGGCTAACAATGAGCAGTTCTTC. Its translation: CSVEDLSWGTANNEQFF.